This TCR beta chain was recovered during a study of siplizumab effects on memory and regulatory T cells. Investigators obtained sequences from unstimulated naive, memory, effector memory and TEMRA subsets in a few donor pairs. Study-wide points: Naive T cells apparently outstripped memory cells in diversity and seemed major alloresponse contributors.

The CDR3 contains 11 residues. The V gene's germline CDR1 is MNHEY and CDR2 SVGAGI. The V end was cut by 4 bases, the J end by 7 bases, with 8 bases between. Notes on this clone: The antigen is not known.

This table comes from immunoSEQ multiplex PCR, and its TCRdb copy is limited to in-frame clones, with some not included. The repertoire holds about 55,000 clones, with about 97% as singletons. This chain connects TRBV6-5 to TRBJ2-7, with D unresolved. The sample consisted of naive CD4+ T cells sorted from blood. This receptor was identified in a human donor in good health. This chain's CDR3 is CASSWGWEQYF. CDR3 DNA: TGTGCCAGCAGTTGGGGATGGGAGCAGTACTTC.